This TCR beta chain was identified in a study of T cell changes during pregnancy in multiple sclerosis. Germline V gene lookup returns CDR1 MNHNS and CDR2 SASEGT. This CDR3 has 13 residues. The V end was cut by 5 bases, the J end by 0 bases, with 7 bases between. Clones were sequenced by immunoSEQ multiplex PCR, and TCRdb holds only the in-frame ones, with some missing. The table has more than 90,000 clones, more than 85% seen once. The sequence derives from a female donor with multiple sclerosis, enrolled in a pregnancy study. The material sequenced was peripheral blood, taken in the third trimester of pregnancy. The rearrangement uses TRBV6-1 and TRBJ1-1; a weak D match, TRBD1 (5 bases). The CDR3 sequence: CASSRQLNTEAFF. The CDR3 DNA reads TGTGCCAGCAGTCGACAGCTGAACACTGAAGCTTTCTTT.